Below are 28 T cell receptor beta chains sequenced from a single sample in a study of response to subunit inactivated influenza vaccine. MiXCR was run by TCRdb on the RT-PCR reads, yielding one entry per CDR3 protein. The sample has just under 550,000 distinct CDR3 sequences, approximately 24% seen once. A further study also used this sample, focusing on T cells expressing NK-cell markers. That paper adds: Production of TCR beta cDNA relied on 5'RACE template switching with UMIs.

The sample here was CD4+ T cells sorted from PBMCs, taken about 12 days after vaccination. The receptors stem from a man aged 50 to 60 who received an inactivated influenza vaccine.

This clonotype turned up a few times. V is TRBV7-9 and J is TRBJ1-3; 8 bases match TRBD1. V lost 1 base and J lost 0; bases outside the gene matches: 5. CDR3 size: 17 residues. Germline CDR1 is SEHNR and CDR2 is FQNEAQ (reference sequence). The CDR3 DNA is TGTGCCAGCAGCTTAGTTTCGACAGGGGCCTCTGGAAACACCATATATTTT. This encodes CASSLVSTGASGNTIYF. Variable domain in full (rest from reference TRBV7-9 and TRBJ1-3): DTGVSQNPRHKITKRGQNVTFRCDPISEHNRLYWYRQTLGQGPEFLTYFQNEAQLEKSRLLSDRFSAERPKGSFSTLEIQRTEQGDSAMYLCASSLVSTGASGNTIYFGEGSWLTVV.

The chain joins TRBV4-3 to TRBJ2-7; 9 nucleotides agree with TRBD1. Trimming removed 1 base from V and 5 bases from J; junction bases left unmatched: 6. Germline V gene data show CDR1 as LGHNA and CDR2 as YSLEER. CDR3 size: 15 residues. CDR3 DNA sequence: TGCGCCAGCAGCCAAGGGACCCGGACAGGGGACGAGCAGTACTTC. Its protein product is CASSQGTRTGDEQYF.

The gene calls are TRBV7-2 and TRBJ2-3; possible D gene TRBD2, 6 bases. V gave up 3 bases and J gave up 2 bases, with 12 bases separating them. The V gene's germline CDR1 is SGHTA and CDR2 FQGNSA. CDR3 length equals 15 residues. The DNA of the CDR3 is TGTGCCAGCAGCTTTCAGCGGGTCAACACAGATACGCAGTATTTT. Translated, it gives CASSFQRVNTDTQYF.

The chain is built from TRBV12-3 or TRBV12-4 and TRBJ2-3; 7 nucleotides align to TRBD1. This CDR3 has 15 amino acids. Trimming cost V 3 bases and J 4 bases; bases outside gene matches: 7. In DNA, the CDR3 is TGTGCCAGCAGTTTGAACCCGGACAGGCCAGATACGCAGTATTTT. This translates into CASSLNPDRPDTQYF.

The sample holds a few counts of this clonotype. The DNA of the CDR3 is TGCGCCAGCAGCCAAGTAATTGGGACCCTGGGCACTGAAGCTTTCTTT. Amino acid sequence: CASSQVIGTLGTEAFF. V is TRBV4-3 and J is TRBJ1-1; the D gene is possibly TRBD1 (5 bases). The CDR3 has 16 residues. Germline V lookup: CDR1 LGHNA, CDR2 YSLEER. V was clipped by 1 base and J by 4 bases, with 16 bases between them.

The V and J genes are TRBV5-6 and TRBJ1-1; possibly TRBD1 for D (5 bases). Trimming pared 4 bases from V and 7 bases from J, leaving 17 bases between. The CDR3 sequence is 14 residues long. CDR1 is SGHDT and CDR2 is YYEEEE in the germline V gene. As DNA, the CDR3 is TGTGCCAGCAGCCGAGCGACGGTAACAGGTGAAGCTTTCTTT. It translates to CASSRATVTGEAFF.

This clonotype showed up just a few times. The J gene is TRBJ2-2, the V gene TRBV19; D unresolved. The ends were cut back, 7 bases at V and 0 bases at J, with 9 bases in the middle. In germline, CDR1 is LNHDA, CDR2 SQIVND (reference sequence). This CDR3 has 14 residues. This CDR3 reads CASKASPNTGELFF. The CDR3 DNA reads TGTGCCAGTAAAGCGTCCCCGAACACCGGGGAGCTGTTTTTT.

The rearrangement uses TRBV30 and TRBJ2-6, with D perhaps matching TRBD1 (6 bases). V lost 3 bases to trimming and J lost 5 bases, with 17 bases between them. The CDR3 loop spans 16 amino acids. Germline assignment: CDR1 GTSNPN and CDR2 SVGIG (reference sequence). This chain's CDR3 is CAWRRTNRARANVLTF. The CDR3 coding sequence is TGTGCCTGGAGGCGTACTAACAGGGCCCGGGCCAACGTCCTGACTTTC.

This clonotype was seen a few times. The chain recombines TRBV29-1 with TRBJ2-3; TRBD1 matches 7 bases. CDR1 SQVTM and CDR2 ANQGSEA come from the germline V gene. The CDR3 is 14 amino acids. The V segment lost 3 bases and the J segment 1 base; nucleotides outside the gene matches: 4. CDR3 nucleotides: TGCAGCGTTGAGAGGGGGCGGGGCACAGATACGCAGTATTTT. Translating gives CSVERGRGTDTQYF.

A few counts support this clonotype. The chain employs TRBV28 and TRBJ2-1; D perhaps matches TRBD2 (5 bases). This CDR3 is 12 amino acids long. Trimming took off 3 bases at V and 12 bases at J, with 12 bases between the two ends. The germline V gene has CDR1 MDHEN and CDR2 SYDVKM. Written as DNA, the CDR3 is TGTGCCAGCAGTTTCCAGTTCAGCGGGCAGTTCTTC. Its protein is CASSFQFSGQFF.

The CDR3 nucleotides read TGTGCCAGCAGCACCGGGACTAGCAGTGTCAACGAGCAGTACTTC. Translated, it gives CASSTGTSSVNEQYF. This chain connects TRBV7-7 to TRBJ2-7; 9 nucleotides line up with TRBD2. The CDR3 runs 15 residues. Germline V CDR1 and CDR2: SSHAT, FNYEAQ (reference sequence). The ends lost 5 bases at V and 5 bases at J; junction bases unmatched: 10.

J is TRBJ2-5 and V is TRBV20-1; D is possibly TRBD2 (7 bases). In germline, CDR1 is DFQATT, CDR2 SNEGSKA (reference sequence). The V end lost 5 bases, the J end lost 13 bases, and 26 bases lay between the germline ends. CDR3 length equals 14 residues. In DNA, the CDR3 is TGCAGTGCTTATCCCGTGGGGGGGGGCCGGCCCAGGTACTTC. Protein product: CSAYPVGGGRPRYF.

There are a few counts of this clonotype. The gene calls are TRBV7-2 and TRBJ1-6; D remains ambiguous. The CDR3 length is 13 residues. CDR1 is SGHTA, CDR2 FQGNSA, per germline. V was pared by 1 base and J by 14 bases, with 12 bases between. DNA for the CDR3: TGTGCCAGCAGCTTAGAGGGCAGTATAGCCCTCCACTTT. This encodes CASSLEGSIALHF.

The rearrangement joins TRBV11-2 to TRBJ2-3; 11 positions agree with TRBD2. V shed 7 bases, J shed 5 bases, and the junction held 5 bases outside the gene matches. Germline CDR1 is SGHAT and CDR2 is FQNNGV. The CDR3 has 14 amino acids. In DNA, the CDR3 is TGTGCCAGCAACCCCGGACTAGCGGGAGATACGCAGTATTTT. Translated, it gives CASNPGLAGDTQYF. The variable domain in full, with the rest retrieved from reference TRBV11-2 and TRBJ2-3, is EAGVAQSPRYKIIEKRQSVAFWCNPISGHATLYWYQQILGQGPKLLIQFQNNGVVDDSQLPKDRFSAERLKGVDSTLKIQPAKLEDSAVYLCASNPGLAGDTQYFGPGTRLTVL.

The chain uses TRBV15 and TRBJ2-7; 10 bases fit TRBD2. Germline-derived CDR1 and CDR2 are LNHNV and YYDKDF (reference sequence). Germline trimming cut 1 base from V and 1 base from J; bases unmatched to any gene: 4. CDR3 size: 16 residues. The CDR3 protein is CATSRATLAGSYEQYF. The CDR3 DNA reads TGTGCCACCAGCAGAGCGACACTAGCGGGATCCTACGAGCAGTACTTC.

This clonotype has at least ten counts. The genes are TRBV24-1 and TRBJ2-1; 15 positions match TRBD2. The CDR3 has 15 residues. Germline V gives CDR1 KGHDR, CDR2 SFDVKD. V was pared by 0 bases and J by 10 bases, with 0 bases of the junction left unmatched. CDR3 loop: CATSDLGLAGGEQFF. The CDR3 DNA is TGTGCCACCAGTGATTTGGGACTAGCGGGGGGGGAGCAGTTCTTC.

This clonotype was detected only a few times. This chain links TRBV10-3 with TRBJ2-3; D not resolved. CDR1 is ENHRY, CDR2 SYGVKD, per germline. V gave up 4 bases and J gave up 3 bases, with 8 bases separating them. The CDR3 sequence is 13 residues long. The CDR3 coding sequence is TGTGCCATCAGTGGTAAAGTAACAGATACGCAGTATTTT. Translating gives CAISGKVTDTQYF.

This clonotype turned up a few times. The chain employs TRBV20-1 and TRBJ2-5; D not certain. The CDR3 is made up of 11 amino acids. Trimming took off 6 bases at V and 5 bases at J, with 10 bases between the two ends. Germline loops: CDR1 DFQATT, CDR2 SNEGSKA (reference sequence). DNA of the CDR3: TGCAGTGCGCTCTTCCTGGAGACCCAGTACTTC. Its protein product is CSALFLETQYF.

The rearrangement uses TRBV4-3 and TRBJ2-5, with TRBD1 as a possible D gene (6 bases). V dropped 3 bases and J dropped 4 bases, with 15 bases sitting between them. The CDR3 extends over 15 amino acids. Per the germline V gene, CDR1 is LGHNA and CDR2 is YSLEER. CDR3 in amino acids: CASSQSSGVAETQYF. CDR3 nucleotides: TGCGCCAGCAGCCAGTCATCAGGGGTTGCAGAGACCCAGTACTTC.

This clonotype was detected only a few times. In nucleotides, the CDR3 is TGCAGCGTTGGAAACGGGGGCTACTACACCGGGGAGCTGTTTTTT. This codes for CSVGNGGYYTGELFF. The chain is built from TRBV29-1 and TRBJ2-2; D could derive from TRBD1 or TRBD2 (6 bases each). Trimming took off 4 bases at V and 3 bases at J, with 15 bases between the two ends. The CDR3 totals 15 residues. The germline V gene has CDR1 SQVTM and CDR2 ANQGSEA.

This clonotype has more than one count but fewer than ten. The rearrangement uses TRBV5-1 and TRBJ2-3, with 10 positions matching TRBD2. Trimming removed 7 bases from V and 6 bases from J; junction bases left unmatched: 2. The V gene's germline CDR1 is SGHRS and CDR2 YFSETQ. This CDR3 has 12 residues. CDR3 sequence: CASHSGGDTQYF. The CDR3 nucleotides are TGCGCCAGCCATAGCGGGGGGGATACGCAGTATTTT.

In this sample, this clonotype turned up many times. The V gene is TRBV4-3, the J gene TRBJ2-3; 9 bases fit TRBD2. CDR1 and CDR2 (germline): LGHNA, YSLEER. The CDR3 consists of 16 residues. Unmatched junction bases numbered 5, after V lost 2 bases and J lost 2 bases. The CDR3 coding sequence is TGCGCCAGCAGCCAAAACAGCGGGAGGCACACAGATACGCAGTATTTT. Translated: CASSQNSGRHTDTQYF.

CDR3 nucleotide sequence: TGCGCCAGCAGCCAAGAACGGAGAACTGAAGCTTTCTTT. This translates into CASSQERRTEAFF. This chain links TRBV4-3 with TRBJ1-1; D gene ambiguous. The CDR3 is 13 amino acids. Trimming took 0 bases from V and 5 from J, leaving 7 bases between them. The V gene's germline CDR1 is LGHNA and CDR2 YSLEER.

This chain links TRBV11-2 with TRBJ2-1; 11 bases align to TRBD2. The CDR3 contains 22 residues. V lost 5 bases, J lost 0 bases, and 21 bases stayed unmatched. Germline values: CDR1 SGHAT, CDR2 FQNNGV. The CDR3 bases are TGTGCCAGCAGCACCCCCAAGGGCCCCACTAGCGGGAGCCCCGGCTCCTACAATGAGCAGTTCTTC. Translating gives CASSTPKGPTSGSPGSYNEQFF.

The J gene is TRBJ1-1, the V gene TRBV12-3 or TRBV12-4; 9 bases match TRBD1. The length of the CDR3 is 16 residues. J lost 2 bases, V lost 6 bases, and 10 bases had no gene match. CDR3: CASRSARDRDNTEAFF. DNA for the CDR3: TGTGCCAGCAGGTCTGCTCGGGACAGGGATAACACTGAAGCTTTCTTT.

The CDR3 loop reads CASSQEQGASGTQYF. In DNA form, the CDR3 reads TGCGCCAGCAGCCAGGAACAGGGGGCGTCGGGGACCCAGTACTTC. The chain combines TRBV4-1 with TRBJ2-5, with 9 positions matching TRBD1. This CDR3 has 15 residues. V dropped 3 bases and J dropped 7; count of bases not matched to a gene: 9. Germline CDR1 MGHRA, CDR2 YSYEKL.

The chain is built from TRBV20-1 and TRBJ2-7; 7 bases are shared with TRBD1. Germline trimming cut 4 bases from V and 5 bases from J; bases unmatched to any gene: 17. Looked up from germline, CDR1 is DFQATT and CDR2 is SNEGSKA (reference sequence). The CDR3 has 16 residues. CDR3 protein: CSATLLDRVSRNEQYF. The CDR3 DNA follows: TGCAGTGCTACCCTTCTCGACAGGGTGTCGCGAAACGAGCAGTACTTC.

The J gene is TRBJ2-3, the V gene TRBV27; perhaps TRBD2 as D (5 bases). The germline gives CDR1 MNHEY, CDR2 SMNVEV (reference sequence). Trimming stripped 3 bases from V and 6 bases from J, with 19 bases between. The CDR3 consists of 16 residues. CDR3 protein: CASSLVRGFFLDTQYF. CDR3 sequence (DNA): TGTGCCAGCAGTTTGGTACGGGGTTTTTTTCTGGATACGCAGTATTTT.